The 8 T cell receptor beta chains below were found in one sample sequenced in a study of Graves' ophthalmopathy and Graves' hyperthyroidism. CDR3 regions of TCR beta were amplified from RNA transcripts. Amplification began with first-round RT-PCR using HTBI primers, then second-round multiplex PCR was performed. TCRdb re-called the multiplex PCR reads with MiXCR, one entry per CDR3 protein. The data hold about 740,000 distinct CDR3 sequences, with roughly 41% observed a single time. The material sequenced was peripheral blood. Receptors were obtained from an adult man with Graves' ophthalmopathy.

This clonotype appeared a few times. J is TRBJ2-2 and V is TRBV10-2; D is perhaps TRBD1 (6 bases). CDR3 length: 15 residues. V was clipped by 5 bases and J by 1 base, with 11 bases between them. Germline CDR1 reads WSHSY; CDR2 reads SAAADI. The CDR3 region is CASSFQGLNTGELFF. CDR3 coding DNA: TGCGCCAGCAGTTTCCAGGGGCTGAACACCGGGGAGCTGTTTTTT.

The DNA of the CDR3 is TGCAGCGTTGAAGGGTTGGGCTACACCTTC. This translates into CSVEGLGYTF. V and J are TRBV29-1 and TRBJ1-2; the D is unclear. The CDR3 runs 10 residues. V gave up 1 base and J gave up 8 bases, with 5 bases separating them. Germline V gives CDR1 SQVTM, CDR2 ANQGSEA.

This sequence joins TRBV29-1 and TRBJ2-3; weak D call: TRBD1 (5 bases). The germline gives CDR1 SQVTM, CDR2 ANQGSEA. This CDR3 region has 12 residues. V was cut by 4 bases and J by 4 bases, with 9 bases left in between. CDR3 sequence reads: CSVGLRADTQYF. CDR3 nucleotide sequence: TGCAGCGTTGGGCTCAGGGCAGATACGCAGTATTTT.

This clonotype was seen many times. The rearrangement joins TRBV7-9 to TRBJ2-5; TRBD2 is a possible D gene (6 bases). V dropped 3 bases and J dropped 3 bases, with 8 bases sitting between them. Germline V gene data show CDR1 as SEHNR and CDR2 as FQNEAQ (reference sequence). This CDR3 region has 13 residues. The CDR3 spells CASSFGGKETQYF. CDR3 nucleotides: TGTGCCAGCAGCTTCGGGGGTAAAGAGACCCAGTACTTC. Full variable domain (outside the CDR3, taken from reference TRBV7-9 and TRBJ2-5): DTGVSQNPRHKITKRGQNVTFRCDPISEHNRLYWYRQTLGQGPEFLTYFQNEAQLEKSRLLSDRFSAERPKGSFSTLEIQRTEQGDSAMYLCASSFGGKETQYFGPGTRLLVL.

This clonotype showed up many times. V gene TRBV20-1 combines with J gene TRBJ1-1; 9 bases line up with TRBD1. CDR3 length equals 13 residues. Per germline, CDR1 DFQATT and CDR2 SNEGSKA (reference sequence). V was clipped by 6 bases and J by 4 bases; unmatched bases: 6. This chain's CDR3 is CSAQGQGFTEAFF. The DNA of the CDR3 is TGCAGTGCCCAAGGACAGGGGTTCACTGAAGCTTTCTTT.

The gene calls are TRBV5-6 and TRBJ2-7, with D perhaps being TRBD1 or TRBD2 (5 bases each). The CDR3 runs 16 residues. Germline-derived CDR1 and CDR2 are SGHDT and YYEEEE. The V end was cut by 5 bases, the J end by 1 base, with 19 bases between. The CDR3 here is CASSEALRDGSYEQYF. The CDR3 DNA sequence: TGTGCCAGCAGTGAAGCGCTCCGGGACGGATCCTACGAGCAGTACTTC.

The chain recombines TRBV4-3 with TRBJ1-1, with a weak D call TRBD1 (6 bases). Per germline, CDR1 LGHNA and CDR2 YSLEER. CDR3 length: 15 amino acids. Trimming stripped 1 base from V and 3 bases from J, with 12 bases between. The CDR3 DNA reads TGCGCCAGCAGCCAAGTCGGACAGTCGGACACTGAAGCTTTCTTT. Amino acids: CASSQVGQSDTEAFF.

This chain links TRBV7-2 with TRBJ2-7; D might be TRBD1 or TRBD2, each matching 6 bases. The CDR3 is 15 amino acids. The V end lost 2 bases, the J end lost 5 bases, and 16 bases lay between the germline ends. Germline CDR1 SGHTA, CDR2 FQGNSA. CDR3 nucleotides: TGTGCCAGCAGCTTAATTGGCGGAGGGGGTAACGAGCAGTACTTC. This encodes CASSLIGGGGNEQYF. The entire variable domain, with the rest obtained from reference TRBV7-2 and TRBJ2-7, is as follows: GAGVSQSPSNKVTEKGKDVELRCDPISGHTALYWYRQSLGQGLEFLIYFQGNSAPDKSGLPSDRFSAERTGGSVSTLTIQRTQQEDSAVYLCASSLIGGGGNEQYFGPGTRLTVT.